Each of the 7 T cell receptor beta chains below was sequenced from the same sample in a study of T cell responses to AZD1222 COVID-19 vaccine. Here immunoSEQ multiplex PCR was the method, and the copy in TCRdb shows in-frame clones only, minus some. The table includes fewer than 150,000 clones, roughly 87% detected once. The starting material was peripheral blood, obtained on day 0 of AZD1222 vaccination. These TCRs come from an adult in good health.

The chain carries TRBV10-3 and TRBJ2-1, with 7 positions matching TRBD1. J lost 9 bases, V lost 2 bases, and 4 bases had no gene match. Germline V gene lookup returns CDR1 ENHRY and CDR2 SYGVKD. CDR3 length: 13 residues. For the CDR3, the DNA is TGTGCCATCAGTGAGGCAGGGGGAAGTGAGCAGTTCTTC. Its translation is CAISEAGGSEQFF.

The CDR3 nucleotides read TGTGCCAGCTCACCCCGGACAGGGGTCGGCAATGAGCAGTTCTTC. Its protein is CASSPRTGVGNEQFF. The V and J genes are TRBV18 and TRBJ2-1, with 9 bases aligning to TRBD1. The CDR3 sequence is 15 residues long. Germline CDR1 reads KGHSH; CDR2 reads LQKENI. J gave up 6 bases and V 3 bases, and 6 bases lay outside the gene matches.

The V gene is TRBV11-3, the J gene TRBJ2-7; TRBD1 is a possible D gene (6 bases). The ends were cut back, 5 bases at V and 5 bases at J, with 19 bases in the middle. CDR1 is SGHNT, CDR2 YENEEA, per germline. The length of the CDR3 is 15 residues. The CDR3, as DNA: TGTGCCAGCAGCAAAGGTGGGGCAGGGGAAGACGAGCAGTACTTC. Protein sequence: CASSKGGAGEDEQYF.

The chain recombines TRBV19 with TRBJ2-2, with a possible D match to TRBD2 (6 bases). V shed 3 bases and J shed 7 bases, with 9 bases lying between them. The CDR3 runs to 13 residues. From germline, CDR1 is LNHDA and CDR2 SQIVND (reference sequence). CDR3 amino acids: CASSMQEGGELFF. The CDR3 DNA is TGTGCCAGTAGTATGCAGGAGGGCGGGGAGCTGTTTTTT.

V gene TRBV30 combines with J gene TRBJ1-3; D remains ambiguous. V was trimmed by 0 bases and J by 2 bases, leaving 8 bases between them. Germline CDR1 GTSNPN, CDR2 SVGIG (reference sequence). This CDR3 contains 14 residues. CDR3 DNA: TGTGCCTGGAGTGTAGAGTCCACTGGAAACACCATATATTTT. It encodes CAWSVESTGNTIYF.

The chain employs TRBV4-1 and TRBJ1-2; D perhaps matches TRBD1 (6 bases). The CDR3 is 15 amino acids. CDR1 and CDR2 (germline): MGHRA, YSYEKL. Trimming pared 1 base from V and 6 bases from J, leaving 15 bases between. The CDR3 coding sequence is TGCGCCAGCAGCCAAGTGGGGACACAGACCGATGGCTACACCTTC. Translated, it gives CASSQVGTQTDGYTF.

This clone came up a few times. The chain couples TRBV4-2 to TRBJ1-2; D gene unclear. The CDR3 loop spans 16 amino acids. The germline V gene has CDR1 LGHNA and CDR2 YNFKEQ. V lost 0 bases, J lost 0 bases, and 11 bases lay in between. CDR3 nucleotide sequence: TGTGCCAGCAGCCAAGATCGGAGCAGTTCTAACTATGGCTACACCTTC. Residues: CASSQDRSSSNYGYTF.